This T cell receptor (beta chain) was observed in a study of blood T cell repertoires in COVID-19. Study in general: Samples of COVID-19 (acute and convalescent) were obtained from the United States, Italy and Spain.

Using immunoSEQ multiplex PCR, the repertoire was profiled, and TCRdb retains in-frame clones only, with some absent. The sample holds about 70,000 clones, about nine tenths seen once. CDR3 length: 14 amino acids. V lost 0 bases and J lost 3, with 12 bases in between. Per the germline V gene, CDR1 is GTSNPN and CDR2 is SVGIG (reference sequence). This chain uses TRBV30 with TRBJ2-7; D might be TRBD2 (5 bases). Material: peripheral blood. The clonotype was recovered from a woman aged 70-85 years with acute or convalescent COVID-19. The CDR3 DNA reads TGTGCCTGGAGTGTACAAGGACTGATCTACGAGCAGTACTTC. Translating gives CAWSVQGLIYEQYF.